The 30 T cell receptor beta chains reported below all come from one sample, sequenced in a study of CD8+CD57+ T cells in acquired aplastic anemia. The authors sequenced patients whose flow cytometry had shown CD8+CD57+ cell expansion. Investigators profiled TCR beta VDJ and CDR3 from genomic DNA template. TCRdb ran MiXCR on the reads and lists one entry per CDR3 protein. The profile shows tens of thousands of distinct CDR3 sequences, roughly three quarters of them singletons. Input material: sorted CD4+, CD8+, or CD8+CD57+ T cells (not recorded which) from PBMCs. These receptors all come from a human donor with aplastic anemia.

Comment on this clonotype: A much bigger clone sits one base away, suggesting this may be a read error. The chain couples TRBV7-9 to TRBJ2-7; D is unresolved. CDR3 size: 12 residues. The germline V gene has CDR1 SEHNR and CDR2 FQNEAQ (reference sequence). V was cut by 4 bases and J by 7 bases, with 11 bases left in between. The CDR3 nucleotides read TGTGCCAGCAGCTCCCTCGGTTGGGAGCAGTACTTC. Its protein product is CASSSLGWEQYF.

A few counts support this clonotype. This CDR3 is CATSRDSSLYQETQYF. CDR3 in DNA: TGTGCCACCAGCAGAGACTCGTCATTGTACCAAGAGACCCAGTACTTC. This chain joins TRBV15 and TRBJ2-5; D not certain. Looked up from germline, CDR1 is LNHNV and CDR2 is YYDKDF (reference sequence). There are 16 residues in the CDR3. The V gene lost 0 bases and the J gene lost 0 bases, with 11 bases spanning the gap. Drawing the rest from reference TRBV15 and TRBJ2-5, the complete variable domain is DAMVIQNPRYQVTQFGKPVTLSCSQTLNHNVMYWYQQKSSQAPKLLFHYYDKDFNNEADTPDNFQSRRPNTSFCFLDIRSPGLGDTAMYLCATSRDSSLYQETQYFGPGTRLLVL.

A note on this clonotype: The junction differs from germline at one of its ends, possibly a read error. V and J are TRBV7-2 and TRBJ1-5, with D possibly matching TRBD1 (5 bases). The CDR3 runs to 13 residues. Germline CDR1 is SGHTA and CDR2 is FQGNSA. The CDR3 loop is CANSLEGNQPQHF. CDR3 sequence (DNA): TGTGCCAACAGCTTAGAGGGGAATCAGCCCCAGCATTTT.

There are a few counts of this clonotype. The chain joins TRBV7-2 to TRBJ2-5; D gene uncertain. From germline, CDR1 is SGHTA and CDR2 FQGNSA. V was trimmed by 2 bases and J by 2 bases, leaving 3 bases between them. This CDR3 is built from 12 residues. In DNA, the CDR3 is TGTGCCAGCAGCTTACAGCAAGAGACCCAGTACTTC. Protein product: CASSLQQETQYF.

The CDR3 loop is CSATLGAGGYTF. CDR3 coding DNA: TGCAGTGCCACCCTAGGGGCTGGTGGCTACACCTTC. This chain connects TRBV20-1 to TRBJ1-2; the D gene is possibly TRBD1 (5 bases). Germline assignment: CDR1 DFQATT and CDR2 SNEGSKA (reference sequence). The ends were cut back, 6 bases at V and 7 bases at J, with 15 bases in the middle. This CDR3 spans 12 amino acids.

This clonotype was detected only a few times. CDR3: CASSPIRTSGSYNEQFF. For the CDR3, the DNA is TGTGCCAGCAGTCCCATACGGACTAGCGGGTCCTACAATGAGCAGTTCTTC. This rearrangement joins TRBV27 to TRBJ2-1; 11 nucleotides match TRBD2. Looked up from germline, CDR1 is MNHEY and CDR2 is SMNVEV (reference sequence). The CDR3 runs to 17 residues. Trimming at V came to 5 bases and at J to 1 base, leaving 7 bases not matched to a gene.

The gene calls are TRBV10-3 and TRBJ2-1; possibly TRBD1 or TRBD2 for D (5 bases each). The CDR3 length is 15 residues. CDR1 and CDR2 from the germline V gene are ENHRY and SYGVKD. V lost 11 bases and J 4 bases, leaving 21 bases between the germline ends. The CDR3: CASTLGGGRYNEQFF. CDR3 nucleotides: TGTGCCTCTACTTTGGGTGGGGGAAGGTACAATGAGCAGTTCTTC.

The chain employs TRBV7-2 and TRBJ1-2; D gene uncertain. Germline V gene data show CDR1 as SGHTA and CDR2 as FQGNSA. V gave up 5 bases and J gave up 8 bases, with 12 bases separating them. The CDR3 consists of 12 residues. CDR3 amino acids: CASSGGSGGYTF. In DNA form, the CDR3 reads TGTGCCAGCAGCGGTGGGTCAGGAGGCTACACCTTC.

The gene calls are TRBV24-1 and TRBJ1-1; D may be TRBD1 (6 bases). V was shortened by 2 bases and J by 5 bases, with 8 bases between the two germline ends. The germline CDR1 and CDR2 sequences are KGHDR and SFDVKD. The CDR3 extends over 13 amino acids. The CDR3 nucleotides are TGTGCCACCAGTGATTCTACAGGGACTGAAGCTTTCTTT. Protein product: CATSDSTGTEAFF.

V gene TRBV19 combines with J gene TRBJ2-3; 11 bases agree with TRBD2. The CDR3 has 16 amino acids. Looked up from germline, CDR1 is LNHDA and CDR2 is SQIVND (reference sequence). With V trimmed by 1 base and J by 0 bases, 0 bases remained unmatched. For the CDR3, the DNA is TGTGCCAGTAGTATAGGGACTAGCGGGAGCACAGATACGCAGTATTTT. As protein: CASSIGTSGSTDTQYF.

This clonotype was picked up a small number of times. The chain uses TRBV10-3 and TRBJ2-1; 13 bases are shared with TRBD2. The V gene's germline CDR1 is ENHRY and CDR2 SYGVKD. The junction had 1 base not matched to a gene; V was cut back by 0 bases and J by 5 bases. CDR3 size: 16 residues. CDR3 DNA sequence: TGTGCCATCAGTGAGTCCGGGACTAGCGGGGACAATGAGCAGTTCTTC. Its protein is CAISESGTSGDNEQFF.

In its sample, this clonotype was seen a few times. The V and J genes are TRBV19 and TRBJ2-3, with 9 nucleotides matching TRBD1. The V segment lost 4 bases and the J segment 4 bases; nucleotides outside the gene matches: 3. The CDR3 runs to 14 residues. Germline CDR1 LNHDA, CDR2 SQIVND (reference sequence). The CDR3 DNA is TGTGCCAGTAGTACACAGGGGGCACCAGATACGCAGTATTTT. This gives the protein CASSTQGAPDTQYF. Filled out from reference TRBV19 and TRBJ2-3, the complete variable domain reads DGGITQSPKYLFRKEGQNVTLSCEQNLNHDAMYWYRQDPGQGLRLIYYSQIVNDFQKGDIAEGYSVSREKKESFPLTVTSAQKNPTAFYLCASSTQGAPDTQYFGPGTRLTVL.

In DNA form, the CDR3 reads TGTGCCAGCAGTTCTCGCCCGGCAGGGGAGAACACTGAAGCTTTCTTT. It codes for CASSSRPAGENTEAFF. The V call is TRBV12-3 or TRBV12-4, the J call TRBJ1-1, with D tentatively TRBD1 (6 bases). The CDR3 runs 16 residues. Trimming cost V 4 bases and J 1 base, with 16 bases left between them.

J is TRBJ1-1 and V is TRBV25-1, with D possibly TRBD1 on 5 matching bases. The CDR3 length is 14 residues. The V and J ends lost 3 bases and 1 base respectively, with 9 bases between them. Per germline, CDR1 MGHDK and CDR2 SYGVNS. The CDR3 loop reads CASSERGPNTEAFF. The DNA for the CDR3 is TGTGCCAGCAGTGAGAGGGGACCGAACACTGAAGCTTTCTTT.

The chain has TRBV25-1 and TRBJ2-7, with D unclear. Trimming removed 6 bases at V and 3 bases at J, with 9 bases between. The CDR3 is 12 amino acids. Per the germline V gene, CDR1 is MGHDK and CDR2 is SYGVNS. The CDR3 protein is CASSPDDYEQYF. CDR3 nucleotides: TGTGCCAGCAGCCCGGACGACTACGAGCAGTACTTC.

J is TRBJ2-7 and V is TRBV7-3, with D possibly matching TRBD1 (6 bases). Germline lookup yields CDR1 SGHTA and CDR2 FQGTGA. V lost 5 bases and J lost 5, with 16 bases in between. The CDR3 contains 14 residues. CDR3 nucleotides: TGTGCCAGCAGCCCTACACAGGGTATGAACGAGCAGTACTTC. Translated: CASSPTQGMNEQYF. The full variable domain, rest sourced from reference TRBV7-3 and TRBJ2-7, is GAGVSQTPSNKVTEKGKYVELRCDPISGHTALYWYRQSLGQGPEFLIYFQGTGAADDSGLPNDRFFAVRPEGSVSTLKIQRTERGDSAVYLCASSPTQGMNEQYFGPGTRLTVT.

The rearrangement links TRBV5-5 to TRBJ1-3; unclear D gene. Germline V gene data show CDR1 as SGHKS and CDR2 as YYEKEE (reference sequence). CDR3 length equals 15 residues. Trimming cost V 0 bases and J 3 bases, with 10 bases left between them. CDR3 sequence (DNA): TGTGCCAGCAGCTTGGACAGCCGAGTTGGAAACACCATATATTTT. It translates to CASSLDSRVGNTIYF.

This clonotype came up a few times. An end of the junction differs from the germline gene, which may be a read error. The rearrangement joins TRBV19 to TRBJ2-7, with TRBD2 matching over 7 bases. This CDR3 spans 15 amino acids. Germline CDR1 reads LNHDA; CDR2 reads SQIVND (reference sequence). The CDR3, as DNA: TGTGCCGGTAGTACCCAGACTAGCCGCTCCTACGAGCAGTACTTC. It specifies CAGSTQTSRSYEQYF. The whole variable domain, remainder taken from reference TRBV19 and TRBJ2-7, is DGGITQSPKYLFRKEGQNVTLSCEQNLNHDAMYWYRQDPGQGLRLIYYSQIVNDFQKGDIAEGYSVSREKKESFPLTVTSAQKNPTAFYLCAGSTQTSRSYEQYFGPGTRLTVT.

This clonotype was seen at least ten times. The rearrangement joins TRBV2 to TRBJ1-3; TRBD1 matches 8 bases. The CDR3 spans 15 residues. Looked up from germline, CDR1 is SNHLY and CDR2 is FYNNEI. Trimming at V came to 7 bases and at J to 0 bases, leaving 5 bases not matched to a gene. The CDR3 DNA follows: TGTGCCAGCAAGGGACAGGCTATCTCTGGAAACACCATATATTTT. Translating it yields CASKGQAISGNTIYF.

V and J are TRBV25-1 and TRBJ2-2, with no clear D. CDR1 is MGHDK, CDR2 SYGVNS, per germline. This CDR3 has 14 amino acids. With 5 bases removed from V and 4 bases from J, the gap between germline ends came to 11 bases. The chain's CDR3 is CASSLSGFTGELFF. The CDR3 DNA reads TGTGCCAGCAGTTTAAGTGGTTTCACCGGGGAGCTGTTTTTT.

V gene TRBV24-1 combines with J gene TRBJ2-7; D may be TRBD2 (5 bases). The CDR3 loop spans 13 amino acids. Germline assignment: CDR1 KGHDR and CDR2 SFDVKD. The V gene lost 4 bases and the J gene lost 5 bases, with 11 bases spanning the gap. DNA of the CDR3: TGTGCCACCAGTGACCAGCGGACCCACGAGCAGTACTTC. Translation gives CATSDQRTHEQYF.

The chain uses TRBV5-4 and TRBJ1-2; 8 bases are a match to TRBD1. Unmatched junction bases numbered 10, after V lost 4 bases and J lost 8 bases. The germline V gene has CDR1 SGHNT and CDR2 YYREEE (reference sequence). This CDR3 is 14 amino acids long. CDR3 residues: CASSLWTGTGGYTF. The CDR3 bases are TGTGCCAGCAGCCTATGGACAGGGACCGGCGGCTACACCTTC.

The J gene is TRBJ2-5, the V gene TRBV7-3, with D hard to call. From germline, CDR1 is SGHTA and CDR2 FQGTGA. CDR3 length: 12 amino acids. V shed 5 bases and J shed 5 bases, with 9 bases lying between them. The CDR3 here is CASSPSWETQYF. CDR3 DNA sequence: TGTGCCAGCAGCCCGAGTTGGGAGACCCAGTACTTC.

This clonotype appeared a single time. The chain has TRBV7-6 and TRBJ2-7, with D perhaps being TRBD1 or TRBD2 (7 bases each). In germline, CDR1 is SGHVS, CDR2 FNYEAQ. The CDR3 has 14 residues. V was trimmed by 5 bases and J by 6 bases, leaving 17 bases between them. CDR3 loop: CASSPGGGRGEQYF. The DNA of the CDR3 is TGTGCCAGCAGCCCAGGGGGGGGGCGTGGCGAGCAGTACTTC. The full variable domain, with the rest looked up from reference TRBV7-6 and TRBJ2-7, is GAGVSQSPRYKVTKRGQDVALRCDPISGHVSLYWYRQALGQGPEFLTYFNYEAQQDKSGLPNDRFSAERPEGSISTLTIQRTEQRDSAMYRCASSPGGGRGEQYFGPGTRLTVT.

This clonotype was detected many times. J is TRBJ2-7 and V is TRBV2; 7 bases map to TRBD2. Germline V gene data show CDR1 as SNHLY and CDR2 as FYNNEI. CDR3 length: 13 residues. V lost 4 bases, J lost 2 bases, and 2 bases stayed unmatched. The CDR3: CASSGAGAYEQYF. CDR3 DNA: TGTGCCAGCAGTGGCGCGGGGGCCTACGAGCAGTACTTC.

The CDR3 bases are TGTGCCAGCAGTTTAGGCTTCACTAGCACAGATACGCAGTATTTT. Its translation: CASSLGFTSTDTQYF. This chain uses TRBV12-3 or TRBV12-4 with TRBJ2-3, with unresolved D. V lost 1 base, J lost 0 bases, and 8 bases lay in between. This CDR3 is built from 15 residues.

This rearrangement joins TRBV7-6 to TRBJ2-7; TRBD1 agrees at 9 bases. V was pared by 4 bases and J by 6 bases, with 7 bases of the junction left unmatched. Germline CDR1 is SGHVS and CDR2 is FNYEAQ. This CDR3 contains 14 residues. DNA of the CDR3: TGTGCCAGCAGCTCGGGACAGGGCGGATTCGAGCAGTACTTC. This sequence encodes CASSSGQGGFEQYF.

This clonotype appeared a few times. V usage is TRBV12-3 or TRBV12-4 and J usage is TRBJ1-2; possible D gene TRBD1, 5 bases. The CDR3 runs to 16 residues. Trimming took 5 bases from V and 4 from J, leaving 20 bases between them. CDR3 amino acids: CASSPSRAGRIYGYTF. The CDR3 DNA reads TGTGCCAGCAGTCCCTCCAGGGCAGGGCGGATCTATGGCTACACCTTC.

This clonotype showed up just once. CDR3 nucleotides: TGTGCCACCAGTGTGGCAGGGAGCAATCAGCCCCAGCATTTT. Its protein is CATSVAGSNQPQHF. The chain combines TRBV24-1 with TRBJ1-5; a possible D gene is TRBD1 (5 bases). Germline CDR1 is KGHDR and CDR2 is SFDVKD. The CDR3 consists of 14 residues. Between the trimmed V and J ends, which lost 5 bases and 1 base, there was a span of 8 bases.

The chain combines TRBV7-9 with TRBJ2-1; D is ambiguous. V was clipped by 5 bases and J by 9 bases, with 11 bases between them. Germline V gene sequence: CDR1 SEHNR, CDR2 FQNEAQ (reference sequence). The CDR3 is 12 amino acids. CDR3 in amino acids: CASSPTVVEQFF. CDR3 DNA sequence: TGTGCCAGCAGCCCCACCGTCGTTGAGCAGTTCTTC.